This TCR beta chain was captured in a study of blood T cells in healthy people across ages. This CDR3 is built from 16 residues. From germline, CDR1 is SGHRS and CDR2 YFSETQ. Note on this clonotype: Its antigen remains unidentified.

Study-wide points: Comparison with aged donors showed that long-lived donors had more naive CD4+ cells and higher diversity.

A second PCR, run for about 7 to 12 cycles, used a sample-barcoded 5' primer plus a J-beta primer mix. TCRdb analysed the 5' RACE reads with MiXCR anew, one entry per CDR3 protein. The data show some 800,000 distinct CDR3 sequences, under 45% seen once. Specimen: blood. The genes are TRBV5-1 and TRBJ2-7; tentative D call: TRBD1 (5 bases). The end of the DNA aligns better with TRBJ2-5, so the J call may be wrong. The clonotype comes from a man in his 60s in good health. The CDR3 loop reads CASSPHPDSDLETQYF. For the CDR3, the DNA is TGCGCCAGCAGCCCTCATCCCGACAGTGATTTAGAGACCCAGTACTTC.